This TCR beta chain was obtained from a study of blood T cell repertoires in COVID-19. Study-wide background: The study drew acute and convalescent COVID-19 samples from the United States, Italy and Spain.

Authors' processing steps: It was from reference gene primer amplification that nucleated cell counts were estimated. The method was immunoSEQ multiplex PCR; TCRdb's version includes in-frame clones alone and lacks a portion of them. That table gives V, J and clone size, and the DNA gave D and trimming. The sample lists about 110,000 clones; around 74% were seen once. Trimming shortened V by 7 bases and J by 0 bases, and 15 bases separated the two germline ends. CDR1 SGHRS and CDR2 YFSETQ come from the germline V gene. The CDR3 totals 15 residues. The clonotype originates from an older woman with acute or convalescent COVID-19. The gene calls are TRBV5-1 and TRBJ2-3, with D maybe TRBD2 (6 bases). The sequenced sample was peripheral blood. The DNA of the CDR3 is TGCGCCAGCCATGCGCGGGAATACAGCACAGATACGCAGTATTTT. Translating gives CASHAREYSTDTQYF.